This record covers a single T cell receptor beta chain. The antigen is undetermined. This sample was taken from a study of early T cells in non-severe SARS-CoV-2 infection. Study overall: Sequencing input comprised bulk RNA from unsorted whole blood; chain pairing was not available.

CDR3 length equals 17 residues. Trimming left V 5 bases short and J 0 bases short, with 17 bases between. Findings and caveats of the study: Private and CD4 specificities were missed by VDJdb matching, which favored anti-spike CD8 responses.

Individual cDNA molecules were tagged with unique molecular identifiers. TCRdb recomputed calls from the 5' RACE reads with MiXCR, one row per CDR3 protein. This table has over 80,000 distinct CDR3 sequences, 9.5% to 15% appearing once. This chain uses TRBV12-3 or TRBV12-4 with TRBJ2-1; D perhaps matches TRBD1 (5 bases). The sample here was whole blood, taken at baseline. The receptor was isolated from an adult who was a healthcare worker with PCR-confirmed SARS-CoV-2 infection or an uninfected control (not recorded which). Here the CDR3 reads CASSALVTGFSYNEQFF. In nucleotides, the CDR3 is TGTGCCAGCAGTGCCTTGGTTACAGGCTTCTCCTACAATGAGCAGTTCTTC.